Listed below are T cell receptor beta chains from one sample, sequenced in a study of blood T cell repertoires in COVID-19. Profiling relied on immunoSEQ multiplex PCR, and the TCRdb table lists in-frame clones only, not all of them. The sample includes about 190,000 clones, 75% to 95% seen only once; the top ten take nearly 0.55%. Sequences were obtained from peripheral blood. The source of these receptors is a man aged 45-65 years with acute or convalescent COVID-19. CDR3s include the opening cysteine and the closing phenylalanine or tryptophan. The order of the fields is J gene, V gene, D gene, clone size, CDR3 protein, CDR3 DNA. A D gene is named only where the DNA matches it firmly. The size of a clone is reported for some rows only, either as once, few or many, or as a class for expanded clones.

TRBJ2-2	TRBV7-8	.	.	CASSLDPAGNTGELFF	TGTGCCAGCAGCTTAGACCCAGCGGGGAACACCGGGGAGCTGTTTTTT
TRBJ2-5	TRBV18	TRBD1	.	CASQGTVQETQYF	TGTGCCAGCCAGGGGACAGTTCAAGAGACCCAGTACTTC
TRBJ2-3	TRBV18	TRBD1	.	CASSPQGADTQYF	TGTGCCAGCTCCCCACAGGGGGCAGATACGCAGTATTTT
TRBJ2-2	TRBV7-3	TRBD2	.	CASGIAGLVGELFF	TGTGCCAGCGGGATAGCGGGGCTCGTCGGGGAGCTGTTTTTT
TRBJ2-1	TRBV3-1/TRBV3-2	TRBD2	.	CASSQGTGGYNEQFF	TGTGCCAGCAGCCAAGGGACGGGGGGATACAATGAGCAGTTCTTC
TRBJ1-5	TRBV28	TRBD1	.	CASLTGVFAYQPQHF	TGTGCCAGCTTAACAGGGGTCTTCGCTTATCAGCCCCAGCATTTT
TRBJ1-1	TRBV10-3	TRBD1	.	CAIRPGQINTEAFF	TGTGCCATCAGGCCGGGACAGATAAACACTGAAGCTTTCTTT
TRBJ2-5	TRBV7-3	.	.	CASSYVHSQGETQYF	TGTGCCAGCAGCTATGTACATAGTCAGGGGGAGACCCAGTACTTC
TRBJ1-5	TRBV28	.	few	CASSRARSGNQPQHF	TGTGCCAGCAGCCGCGCGCGGTCGGGGAATCAGCCCCAGCATTTT
TRBJ1-2	TRBV6-5	.	.	CASSYSPGNAGYTF	TGTGCCAGCAGTTACTCCCCAGGGAACGCTGGCTACACCTTC